Following are 8 T cell receptor beta chains from one sample sequenced in a study of T cell repertoires in cytomegalovirus infection. From the reads, TCRdb called clonotypes with MiXCR, one entry per CDR3 protein. The sample records 600,000 to 800,000 distinct CDR3 sequences, more than 20% being singletons. Input material: CD8+ T cells from PBMCs. These TCRs come from a human donor in good health (CMV status not recorded). Some clones in this sample may be carry-over from other donors' samples.

This clonotype was detected ten times or more. The chain couples TRBV12-3 or TRBV12-4 to TRBJ2-3; no clear D gene. The CDR3 consists of 12 residues. V lost 2 bases, J lost 3 bases, and 3 bases lay in between. Here the CDR3 reads CASSLMTDTQYF. CDR3 sequence (DNA): TGTGCCAGCAGTTTAATGACAGATACGCAGTATTTT.

This clonotype came up a few times. This rearrangement joins TRBV27 to TRBJ1-2; D is undetermined. The CDR3 is 14 residues long. Germline values: CDR1 MNHEY, CDR2 SMNVEV (reference sequence). With 8 bases removed from V and 5 bases from J, the gap between germline ends came to 18 bases. The CDR3 loop reads CASSLGGIRYGYTF. The DNA of the CDR3 is TGTGCCAGCTCATTAGGAGGGATTAGATATGGCTACACCTTC.

At least ten counts were recorded for this clonotype. This chain links TRBV28 with TRBJ2-3; possible D gene TRBD2, 5 bases. Trimming removed 5 bases at V and 0 bases at J, with 12 bases between. The CDR3 sequence is 15 residues long. The germline V gene has CDR1 MDHEN and CDR2 SYDVKM. CDR3 loop: CASSKDSRSTDTQYF. The CDR3 DNA sequence: TGTGCCAGCAGTAAGGACTCCAGGAGCACAGATACGCAGTATTTT.

This clonotype has just a few counts. This chain links TRBV19 with TRBJ1-2; D remains ambiguous. The CDR3 totals 16 residues. CDR1 and CDR2 (germline): LNHDA, SQIVND (reference sequence). V lost 6 bases and J lost 5, with 22 bases in between. CDR3 protein: CASSSRPEGKAYGYTF. The CDR3 DNA reads as TGTGCCAGTAGCTCCCGTCCGGAGGGTAAGGCGTATGGCTACACCTTC.

The rearrangement joins TRBV6-5 to TRBJ2-7; 7 bases agree with TRBD2. The CDR3 has 14 residues. V trimming: 5 bases; J trimming: 2 bases; junction bases outside the gene matches: 6. In germline, CDR1 is MNHEY, CDR2 SVGAGI. The CDR3 DNA reads TGTGCCAGCAGTCACCGGGGAGGGACCTACGAGCAGTACGTC. This codes for CASSHRGGTYEQYV.

This clonotype turned up a few times. This rearrangement joins TRBV4-1 to TRBJ2-5, with a tentative D call TRBD2 (6 bases). Trimming stripped 1 base from V and 3 bases from J, with 12 bases between. The CDR3 has 15 amino acids. The germline V gene encodes CDR1 MGHRA and CDR2 YSYEKL. CDR3 nucleotide sequence: TGCGCCAGCAGCCAAGTTGCGGGGCCGGAAGAGACCCAGTACTTC. Translation gives CASSQVAGPEETQYF.

A note on this clonotype: The junction differs from germline at one of its ends, possibly a read error. This rearrangement joins TRBV9 to TRBJ2-6; D perhaps matches TRBD2 (7 bases). The CDR3 is 20 residues long. Germline assignment: CDR1 SGDLS and CDR2 YYNGEE. The CDR3 sequence is CASSPILGGPASGGANALTF. The CDR3 DNA reads TGTGCCAGCAGCCCGATTTTGGGGGGTCCGGCCTCTGGGGGGGCCAACGCCCTGACTTTC.

The chain recombines TRBV7-9 with TRBJ1-2, with unresolved D. CDR1 SEHNR and CDR2 FQNEAQ come from the germline V gene (reference sequence). With 11 bases removed from V and 3 bases from J, the gap between germline ends came to 10 bases. The CDR3 spans 11 residues. In DNA form, the CDR3 reads TGTGCCCAGGACGGAGACTATGGCTACACCTTC. It encodes CAQDGDYGYTF.